A few counts support the clone carrying this T cell receptor (beta chain). The antigen is unknown. At the DNA level, this CDR3 is encoded by other sequences in the same sample as well. These data come from a study of shared clonotypes between healthy human individuals. At the level of the study: Three CD4 naive, three CD4 memory, two CD8 naive and one CD8 memory plate were used per donor.

Here immunoSEQ multiplex PCR was the method, and the copy in TCRdb shows in-frame clones only, minus some. The repertoire has about 1 million clones, about three quarters of them found once; the top ten carry 1.4%. Splitting the CD4+ cells yielded a CD45RA+ naive subset and a CD45RA-negative memory subset. General study results and limits: Blood was the only sampled material, and tissue repertoires likely differ.

Trimming removed 0 bases from V and 8 bases from J; junction bases left unmatched: 1. CDR3 size: 13 residues. CDR1 is GTSNPN and CDR2 is SVGIG in the germline V gene (reference sequence). The chain recombines TRBV30 with TRBJ1-6, with 7 bases identical to TRBD1. The receptor comes from a man aged 18-30 years in good health. Sequencing input: memory CD4+ T cells sorted from blood. The subset was: CD45RA-negative fraction. The CDR3 protein is CAWSVQGDSPLHF. The CDR3 region has the DNA TGTGCCTGGAGTGTCCAGGGGGATTCACCCCTCCACTTT.